These 26 T cell receptor beta chains share one sample of origin, sequenced in a study of cytomegalovirus exposure and HLA in healthy donors. Primers for the PCR totalled 60 Vbeta and 13 Jbeta. TCRdb keeps only in-frame clones here, not all; method: immunoSEQ multiplex PCR. This sample has nearly 200,000 clones, with 80% to 90% found just once. Sequenced: PBMCs. The receptor source for this set is a man aged 25 to 40 in good health and CMV-seronegative.

V is TRBV18 and J is TRBJ2-7, with 11 bases aligning to TRBD2. Trimming at V came to 8 bases and at J to 2 bases, leaving 5 bases not matched to a gene. The CDR3 spans 14 residues. Germline V lookup: CDR1 KGHSH, CDR2 LQKENI. CDR3 amino acids: CASVGTSGTYEQYF. The CDR3 DNA sequence: TGTGCCAGCGTTGGGACTAGCGGTACCTACGAGCAGTACTTC. The whole variable domain, remainder taken from reference TRBV18 and TRBJ2-7, is NAGVMQNPRHLVRRRGQEARLRCSPMKGHSHVYWYRQLPEEGLKFMVYLQKENIIDESGMPKERFSAEFPKEGPSILRIQQVVRGDSAAYFCASVGTSGTYEQYFGPGTRLTVT.

The gene calls are TRBV11-2 and TRBJ1-1; TRBD1 might be the D (6 bases). The CDR3 runs 12 residues. Germline V gene sequence: CDR1 SGHAT, CDR2 FQNNGV. V lost 4 bases and J lost 7, with 10 bases in between. CDR3 loop: CASSSWTDEAFF. CDR3 in DNA: TGTGCCAGCAGCTCCTGGACAGATGAAGCTTTCTTT.

This clone was observed a single time. The V gene is TRBV5-1, the J gene TRBJ2-3, with 13 bases identical to TRBD2. Germline trimming cut 0 bases from V and 5 bases from J; bases unmatched to any gene: 3. This CDR3 is built from 16 residues. Germline-derived CDR1 and CDR2 are SGHRS and YFSETQ. The CDR3 is CASSLDRTSGGDTQYF. CDR3 bases: TGCGCCAGCAGCTTGGATAGGACTAGCGGGGGAGATACGCAGTATTTT.

This clone came up once. The chain uses TRBV19 and TRBJ2-7; TRBD2 might be the D (6 bases). The germline V and J ends were trimmed by 10 bases and 3 bases, with 19 bases remaining between them. Germline V lookup: CDR1 LNHDA, CDR2 SQIVND (reference sequence). This CDR3 contains 14 residues. The chain's CDR3 is CATSIGSGLYEQYF. The CDR3 DNA reads TGTGCCACAAGTATAGGTAGCGGCCTCTACGAGCAGTACTTC.

The sample holds a few counts of this clone. The chain combines TRBV14 with TRBJ2-1; maybe TRBD1 (6 bases). From germline, CDR1 is SGHDN and CDR2 FVKESK. Between the trimmed V and J ends, which lost 4 bases and 7 bases, there was a span of 23 bases. This CDR3 region has 17 residues. CDR3 sequence: CASSRYQTGQPRNEQFF. The CDR3 coding sequence is TGTGCCAGCAGCCGTTACCAAACCGGACAGCCTAGGAATGAGCAGTTCTTC. Full variable domain (rest looked up from reference TRBV14 and TRBJ2-1): EAGVTQFPSHSVIEKGQTVTLRCDPISGHDNLYWYRRVMGKEIKFLLHFVKESKQDESGMPNNRFLAERTGGTYSTLKVQPAELEDSGVYFCASSRYQTGQPRNEQFFGPGTRLTVL.

The V call is TRBV7-8, the J call TRBJ1-5; TRBD1 agrees at 7 bases. Unmatched junction bases numbered 11, after V lost 5 bases and J lost 7 bases. The CDR3 runs to 15 residues. Germline V gene data show CDR1 as SGHVS and CDR2 as FQNEAQ. CDR3 nucleotides: TGTGCCAGCAGCCGTAGTGGAGACAGGGAACAGCCCCAGCATTTT. Its translation is CASSRSGDREQPQHF.

The V and J genes are TRBV5-1 and TRBJ2-7, with a tentative D call TRBD2 (7 bases). The CDR3 is 16 amino acids. V was cut by 2 bases and J by 6 bases, with 21 bases left in between. Germline-derived CDR1 and CDR2 are SGHRS and YFSETQ. The CDR3 sequence: CASSLGGAGGSPEQYF. The DNA of the CDR3 is TGCGCCAGCAGCTTAGGGGGGGCCGGCGGGAGCCCCGAGCAGTACTTC. Full variable domain (remainder filled in from reference TRBV5-1 and TRBJ2-7): KAGVTQTPRYLIKTRGQQVTLSCSPISGHRSVSWYQQTPGQGLQFLFEYFSETQRNKGNFPGRFSGRQFSNSRSEMNVSTLELGDSALYLCASSLGGAGGSPEQYFGPGTRLTVT.

This chain connects TRBV5-1 to TRBJ2-3; 9 bases align to TRBD2. CDR1 and CDR2 from the germline V gene are SGHRS and YFSETQ. The ends lost 0 bases at V and 1 base at J; junction bases unmatched: 9. This CDR3 is built from 18 residues. CDR3 sequence (DNA): TGCGCCAGCAGCTTGGATCCTAGCGGGGCTAGGGGCACAGATACGCAGTATTTT. This gives the protein CASSLDPSGARGTDTQYF.

The chain uses TRBV29-1 and TRBJ2-3; the D is unclear. CDR1 SQVTM and CDR2 ANQGSEA come from the germline V gene. V lost 3 bases to trimming and J lost 6 bases, with 4 bases between them. The length of the CDR3 is 10 residues. CDR3 DNA: TGCAGCGTTGAGGAGGATACGCAGTATTTT. Protein sequence: CSVEEDTQYF.

V gene TRBV19 combines with J gene TRBJ1-5, with a possible D match to TRBD1 (5 bases). V lost 5 bases and J lost 0, with 11 bases in between. Germline lookup yields CDR1 LNHDA and CDR2 SQIVND (reference sequence). There are 15 residues in the CDR3. The CDR3 coding sequence is TGTGCCAGTAGTTCAGGCAGGGTTAGCAATCAGCCCCAGCATTTT. It translates to CASSSGRVSNQPQHF.

The chain uses TRBV27 and TRBJ2-1, with D perhaps matching TRBD1 (6 bases). Trimming left V 2 bases short and J 7 bases short, with 15 bases between. This CDR3 has 15 amino acids. Germline CDR1 is MNHEY and CDR2 is SMNVEV (reference sequence). CDR3 nucleotide sequence: TGTGCCAGCAGTTTAAGACAGGACCTGGGAAATGAGCAGTTCTTC. Translation: CASSLRQDLGNEQFF.

This clone was recorded only once. This chain connects TRBV13 to TRBJ2-5; TRBD2 aligns across 13 bases. V gave up 5 bases and J gave up 4 bases; unmatched junction bases: 7. Looked up from germline, CDR1 is PRHDT and CDR2 is FYEKMQ (reference sequence). The CDR3 is made up of 16 amino acids. The CDR3, as DNA: TGTGCCAGCAGCCCCAGGACTAGCGGGAGTAGAGAGACCCAGTACTTC. Translated: CASSPRTSGSRETQYF. The full variable domain, its missing parts supplied by reference TRBV13 and TRBJ2-5, is AAGVIQSPRHLIKEKRETATLKCYPIPRHDTVYWYQQGPGQDPQFLISFYEKMQSDKGSIPDRFSAQQFSDYHSELNMSSLELGDSALYFCASSPRTSGSRETQYFGPGTRLLVL.

CDR3 DNA: TGTGCCAGCAGCTTAAAAGGGGTCTCTGGAAACACCATATATTTT. Protein sequence: CASSLKGVSGNTIYF. The V gene is TRBV7-9, the J gene TRBJ1-3; TRBD1 might be the D (5 bases). The CDR3 consists of 15 residues. The germline V and J ends were trimmed by 2 bases and 0 bases, with 8 bases remaining between them. Germline CDR1 reads SEHNR; CDR2 reads FQNEAQ (reference sequence). Combining the CDR3 with reference TRBV7-9 and TRBJ1-3 gives the whole variable domain DTGVSQNPRHKITKRGQNVTFRCDPISEHNRLYWYRQTLGQGPEFLTYFQNEAQLEKSRLLSDRFSAERPKGSFSTLEIQRTEQGDSAMYLCASSLKGVSGNTIYFGEGSWLTVV.

The chain employs TRBV7-2 and TRBJ2-7; possible D gene TRBD1, 6 bases. CDR1 is SGHTA, CDR2 FQGNSA, per germline. The length of the CDR3 is 16 residues. Trimming pared 5 bases from V and 0 bases from J, leaving 17 bases between. The CDR3 DNA is TGTGCCAGCAGCCCAACCCCGGGACATCTCTCCTACGAGCAGTACTTC. As protein: CASSPTPGHLSYEQYF. Using reference TRBV7-2 and TRBJ2-7 for the parts outside the CDR3, the full variable domain is GAGVSQSPSNKVTEKGKDVELRCDPISGHTALYWYRQSLGQGLEFLIYFQGNSAPDKSGLPSDRFSAERTGGSVSTLTIQRTQQEDSAVYLCASSPTPGHLSYEQYFGPGTRLTVT.

V is TRBV6-6 and J is TRBJ1-4; D not certain. The germline CDR1 and CDR2 sequences are MNHNY and SVGAGI (reference sequence). The germline V and J ends were trimmed by 6 bases and 8 bases, with 10 bases remaining between them. This CDR3 region has 12 residues. The CDR3 coding sequence is TGTGCCAGCAGCCCCGGAGGGGAAAAACTGTTTTTT. Its translation is CASSPGGEKLFF.

The V and J genes are TRBV5-6 and TRBJ2-7; D gene ambiguous. Trimming left V 1 base short and J 1 base short, with 15 bases between. Germline V gene data show CDR1 as SGHDT and CDR2 as YYEEEE. The CDR3 runs to 16 residues. CDR3 DNA: TGTGCCAGCAGCTTGACTCCGGAGATTTCATCCTACGAGCAGTACTTC. This codes for CASSLTPEISSYEQYF.

The chain is built from TRBV9 and TRBJ1-4, with D possibly TRBD1 on 5 matching bases. Per the germline V gene, CDR1 is SGDLS and CDR2 is YYNGEE. Trimming pared 2 bases from V and 5 bases from J, leaving 10 bases between. The length of the CDR3 is 14 residues. The CDR3 protein is CASSVGGGNEKLFF. The CDR3 nucleotides read TGTGCCAGCAGCGTCGGGGGGGGAAATGAAAAACTGTTTTTT.

V gene TRBV7-9 combines with J gene TRBJ1-3, with no clear D. The germline V and J ends were trimmed by 5 bases and 0 bases, with 17 bases remaining between them. The CDR3 contains 17 residues. Germline V lookup: CDR1 SEHNR, CDR2 FQNEAQ (reference sequence). CDR3 sequence: CASSPRQADTSGNTIYF. CDR3 in DNA: TGTGCCAGCAGCCCCCGGCAGGCAGACACCTCTGGAAACACCATATATTTT.

The CDR3 is CASSPTDRDSYEQYF. DNA for the CDR3: TGTGCCAGCAGCCCTACCGACAGGGACTCCTACGAGCAGTACTTC. The J gene is TRBJ2-7, the V gene TRBV13, with 7 positions matching TRBD1. The CDR3 is 15 residues long. CDR1 and CDR2 (germline): PRHDT, FYEKMQ (reference sequence). The V segment lost 5 bases and the J segment 0 bases; nucleotides outside the gene matches: 7.

The chain carries TRBV28 and TRBJ1-2; D is undetermined. Deletions cut 3 bases from V and 2 bases from J, with 7 bases between. The CDR3 is 13 residues long. Germline CDR1 and CDR2: MDHEN and SYDVKM. CDR3 amino acids: CASSFQRNYGYTF. The CDR3 DNA sequence: TGTGCCAGCAGTTTTCAGAGGAACTATGGCTACACCTTC.

The chain is built from TRBV19 and TRBJ2-1; 15 nucleotides agree with TRBD2. The CDR3 contains 17 residues. V dropped 4 bases and J dropped 0; count of bases not matched to a gene: 1. The germline V gene encodes CDR1 LNHDA and CDR2 SQIVND (reference sequence). CDR3 loop: CASSRTSGGASYNEQFF. CDR3 nucleotide sequence: TGTGCCAGTAGTAGGACTAGCGGGGGGGCCTCCTACAATGAGCAGTTCTTC. The full variable domain, with the rest looked up from reference TRBV19 and TRBJ2-1, is DGGITQSPKYLFRKEGQNVTLSCEQNLNHDAMYWYRQDPGQGLRLIYYSQIVNDFQKGDIAEGYSVSREKKESFPLTVTSAQKNPTAFYLCASSRTSGGASYNEQFFGPGTRLTVL.

V is TRBV6-8 and J is TRBJ1-3; no clear D. The V end lost 5 bases, the J end lost 2 bases, and 7 bases lay between the germline ends. Germline-derived CDR1 and CDR2 are MNHGY and SAAAGT. This CDR3 has 13 amino acids. The CDR3 sequence: CASSSVPGNTIYF. CDR3 nucleotides: TGTGCCAGCAGTAGCGTCCCTGGAAACACCATATATTTT.

The chain combines TRBV6-6 with TRBJ1-1, with D maybe TRBD1 (5 bases). Trimming removed 6 bases at V and 4 bases at J, with 9 bases between. The CDR3 consists of 12 residues. CDR1 and CDR2 (germline): MNHNY, SVGAGI (reference sequence). The chain's CDR3 is CASSPGGTEAFF. For the CDR3, the DNA is TGTGCCAGCAGCCCGGGGGGCACTGAAGCTTTCTTT.

V usage is TRBV28 and J usage is TRBJ2-5; 7 bases line up with TRBD1. With V trimmed by 6 bases and J by 5 bases, 12 bases remained unmatched. The CDR3 is 15 amino acids. Germline V gene data show CDR1 as MDHEN and CDR2 as SYDVKM. The CDR3 spells CASSPPQGRGETQYF. CDR3 bases: TGTGCCAGCAGCCCCCCACAGGGGAGAGGGGAGACCCAGTACTTC.

The CDR3 here is CASSLEWGGGAHNEQFF. The CDR3 DNA reads TGCGCCAGCAGCTTGGAATGGGGCGGGGGGGCTCACAATGAGCAGTTCTTC. The chain recombines TRBV5-1 with TRBJ2-1; 9 positions match TRBD2. The junction had 9 bases not matched to a gene; V was cut back by 0 bases and J by 5 bases. The V gene's germline CDR1 is SGHRS and CDR2 YFSETQ. The CDR3 sequence is 17 residues long.

This clone appeared a few times. V gene TRBV6-1 combines with J gene TRBJ2-7; 12 positions match TRBD2. Germline V gives CDR1 MNHNS, CDR2 SASEGT. The CDR3 spans 15 residues. The ends lost 2 bases at V and 5 bases at J; junction bases unmatched: 4. DNA for the CDR3: TGTGCCAGCAGTGAAACTAGCGGGGGGCCCCACGAGCAGTACTTC. Translation gives CASSETSGGPHEQYF.